These T cell receptor beta chains were read from a single sample in a study of graft-versus-host responses after intestinal transplantation. What these receptors recognize is not known. Assay: immunoSEQ multiplex PCR; the TCRdb copy retains only in-frame clones and omits some. The sample yields around 110,000 clones, 75% to 95% seen once. The source was unstimulated CD4+ T cells sorted from spleen or lymph node cells, collected before intestinal transplant. The receptors come from a human donor who received an intestinal transplant. Each CDR3 is given with its conserved first and last residue. A D gene is named only where the DNA matches it firmly. Where a row states a size, it is once, few, many or the class of an expanded clone; other rows omit it.

TRBV28	TRBD1	TRBJ2-7	-	CASSSPGDRDYEQYF	TGTGCCAGCAGTTCGCCGGGGGACAGGGATTACGAGCAGTACTTC
TRBV18	-	TRBJ1-1	-	CASSPSLPMNTEAFF	TGTGCCAGCTCACCTTCTCTTCCTATGAACACTGAAGCTTTCTTT
TRBV5-4	-	TRBJ2-5	-	CASGRETQYF	TGTGCCAGCGGGAGGGAGACCCAGTACTTC
TRBV11-2	-	TRBJ1-1	-	CASSLVRANTEAFF	TGTGCCAGCAGCTTAGTGCGGGCCAACACTGAAGCTTTCTTT
TRBV20-1	-	TRBJ1-1	-	CSARDQEAFF	TGCAGTGCTAGAGATCAGGAAGCTTTCTTT
TRBV7-2	-	TRBJ2-1	-	CASSLEADSYNEQFF	TGTGCCAGCAGCTTAGAGGCGGATTCCTACAATGAGCAGTTCTTC
TRBV6-1	-	TRBJ2-2	-	CASRFRVNTGELFF	TGTGCCAGTAGATTTCGGGTGAACACCGGGGAGCTGTTTTTT
TRBV11-3	TRBD1	TRBJ2-3	-	CASSLGQGGNTQYF	TGTGCCAGCAGCCTTGGACAGGGGGGAAATACGCAGTATTTT
TRBV20-1	-	TRBJ1-1	-	CSAIDRTEAFF	TGCAGTGCTATTGATCGGACTGAAGCTTTCTTT
TRBV4-1	-	TRBJ2-7	few	CASSQEGGGNEQYF	TGCGCCAGCAGCCAAGAAGGCGGAGGGAACGAGCAGTACTTC
TRBV6-5	-	TRBJ1-2	-	CASSYLPGVARTVYTF	TGTGCCAGCAGTTACCTACCGGGGGTAGCTCGAACGGTCTACACCTTC
TRBV13	TRBD2	TRBJ2-7	-	CASSNRLAGSHEQYF	TGTGCCAGCAGCAACCGACTAGCGGGATCCCACGAGCAGTACTTC
TRBV6-1	-	TRBJ2-1	-	CASSEYQGFSYNEQFF	TGTGCCAGCAGTGAATACCAGGGTTTCTCCTACAATGAGCAGTTCTTC
TRBV28	TRBD1	TRBJ1-1	-	CASSYPPRTGKTEAFF	TGTGCCAGCAGTTACCCGCCGAGGACAGGGAAGACTGAAGCTTTCTTT
TRBV30	-	TRBJ1-2	-	CAWSATVGYGYTF	TGTGCCTGGAGTGCGACTGTCGGCTATGGCTACACCTTC
TRBV2	-	TRBJ1-2	-	CASSEWRIGYTF	TGTGCCAGCAGTGAATGGCGGATTGGCTACACCTTC
TRBV7-3	TRBD1	TRBJ2-2	-	CASSLIGGDTGELFF	TGTGCCAGCAGCTTAATAGGGGGCGACACCGGGGAGCTGTTTTTT
TRBV2	TRBD1	TRBJ2-7	-	CASSARGQDSYEQYF	TGTGCCAGCAGTGCAAGAGGACAGGACTCCTACGAGCAGTACTTC
TRBV5-1	TRBD1	TRBJ2-2	-	CASSWDRTTGELFF	TGCGCCAGCAGCTGGGACAGGACCACCGGGGAGCTGTTTTTT
TRBV29-1	-	TRBJ1-2	-	CSVLNDGDYGYTF	TGCAGCGTGCTAAACGACGGGGACTATGGCTACACCTTC
TRBV30	-	TRBJ2-7	-	CAWAGLPSEQYF	TGTGCCTGGGCGGGACTCCCCTCTGAGCAGTACTTC
TRBV5-1	-	TRBJ1-2	-	CASSLVLARGGYTF	TGCGCCAGCAGCTTGGTTCTCGCGCGGGGCGGCTACACCTTC
TRBV18	-	TRBJ1-6	-	CASSTGTPNQASPLHF	TGTGCCAGCTCAACCGGGACTCCCAACCAGGCTTCACCCCTCCACTTT
TRBV11-2	TRBD1	TRBJ1-6	-	CASSLWDRVNSPLHF	TGTGCCAGCAGCTTATGGGACAGGGTTAATTCACCCCTCCACTTT
TRBV18	-	TRBJ1-2	-	CASSPAGADYGYTF	TGTGCCAGCTCACCAGCGGGGGCGGACTATGGCTACACCTTC
TRBV7-2	TRBD1	TRBJ1-2	-	CASSFWTGLAGYTF	TGTGCCAGCAGCTTTTGGACAGGCCTAGCTGGCTACACCTTC